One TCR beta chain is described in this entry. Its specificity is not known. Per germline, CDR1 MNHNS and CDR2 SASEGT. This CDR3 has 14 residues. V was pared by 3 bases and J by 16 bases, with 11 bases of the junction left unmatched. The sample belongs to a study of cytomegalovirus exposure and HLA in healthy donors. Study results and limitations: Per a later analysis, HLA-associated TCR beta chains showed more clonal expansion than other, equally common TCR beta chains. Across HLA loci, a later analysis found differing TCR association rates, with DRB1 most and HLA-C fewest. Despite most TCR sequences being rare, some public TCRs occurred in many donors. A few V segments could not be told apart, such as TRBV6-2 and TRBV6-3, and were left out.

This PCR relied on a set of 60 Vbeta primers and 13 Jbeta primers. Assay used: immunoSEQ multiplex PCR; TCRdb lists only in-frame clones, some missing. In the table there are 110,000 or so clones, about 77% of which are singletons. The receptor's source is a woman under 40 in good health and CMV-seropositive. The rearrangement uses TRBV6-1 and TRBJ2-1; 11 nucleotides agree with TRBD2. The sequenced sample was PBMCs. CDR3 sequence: CASSDLAGGDPVFF. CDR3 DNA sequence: TGTGCCAGCAGTGACTTAGCGGGAGGGGACCCAGTTTTCTTC.